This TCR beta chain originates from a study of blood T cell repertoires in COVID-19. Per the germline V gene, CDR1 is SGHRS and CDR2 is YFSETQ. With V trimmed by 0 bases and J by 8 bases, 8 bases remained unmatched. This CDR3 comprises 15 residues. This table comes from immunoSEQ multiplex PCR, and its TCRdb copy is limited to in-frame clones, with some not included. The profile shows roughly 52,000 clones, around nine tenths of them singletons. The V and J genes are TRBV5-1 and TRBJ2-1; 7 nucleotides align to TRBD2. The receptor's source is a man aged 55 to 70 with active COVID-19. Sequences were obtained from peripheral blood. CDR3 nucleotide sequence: TGCGCCAGCAGCTTGGGGTCTAGCGGTACCGATGAGCAGTTCTTC. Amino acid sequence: CASSLGSSGTDEQFF.